This T cell receptor beta chain was recovered during a study of T cell responses to AZD1222 COVID-19 vaccine. Regarding the study as a whole: Donors in the cohort were predominantly white British and more often female, and clonal diversity was possibly underestimated. Close to half of spike-specific TCRs reportedly recognize unmutated variant regions. Increases in Spike-specific TCR breadth and depth were seen after two AZD1222 doses.

Trimming pared 5 bases from V and 3 bases from J, leaving 16 bases between. The CDR3 is made up of 16 amino acids. Germline-derived CDR1 and CDR2 are SGHTA and FQGNSA. About this clone: Its antigen is not identified.

This table comes from immunoSEQ multiplex PCR, and its TCRdb copy is limited to in-frame clones, with some not included. This table holds around 160,000 clones, approximately 88% found once. The rearrangement links TRBV7-2 to TRBJ2-2, with D perhaps matching TRBD1 (5 bases). This TCR was sampled from an adult in good health. This specimen consisted of peripheral blood, obtained on day 0 of AZD1222 vaccination. For the CDR3, the DNA is TGTGCCAGCAGCCCCCAGGTGGGGCGCGACACCGGGGAGCTGTTTTTT. It is translated as CASSPQVGRDTGELFF.